This T cell receptor beta chain was recorded in a study of CD8 T cells in ankylosing spondylitis. Germline lookup yields CDR1 ENHRY and CDR2 SYGVKD. CDR3 length: 17 amino acids. V was trimmed by 0 bases and J by 0 bases, leaving 12 bases between them. One entry per CDR3 protein, called by TCRdb with MiXCR from the 5' RACE reads. This sample carries about 160,000 distinct CDR3 sequences, roughly 18% of them seen once, and the ten largest clones take about 8.3%. This chain links TRBV10-3 with TRBJ1-5; unclear D gene. The sequenced sample consisted of blood, either unsorted or a sorted T cell fraction (not recorded which). The receptor's source is a male donor with ankylosing spondylitis or in good health (not recorded which). Here the CDR3 DNA reads TGTGCCATCAGTGAGTCGTTCGGGGTAGATAGCAATCAGCCCCAGCATTTT. Its protein product is CAISESFGVDSNQPQHF.